The entry that follows covers one T cell receptor (beta chain) sequence. This specimen includes other DNA sequences encoding the same CDR3. Germline CDR1 SGDLS, CDR2 YYNGEE. The CDR3 sequence is 12 residues long. Between the trimmed V and J ends, which lost 2 bases and 5 bases, there was a span of 6 bases. This sample was included in a study of control samples from healthy donors and cancer patients. Measured with immunoSEQ multiplex PCR; TCRdb has only the in-frame clones, and not every one. This sample has about 120,000 clones; roughly 91% occur once, and the top ten carry about 2.5%. Sequences were obtained from blood. The receptor was derived from an older woman in good health. The chain uses TRBV9 and TRBJ2-3, with unresolved D. The CDR3 protein is CASSVGLDTQYF. The CDR3 DNA reads TGTGCCAGCAGCGTCGGGTTAGATACGCAGTATTTT. The full variable domain, rest sourced from reference TRBV9 and TRBJ2-3, is DSGVTQTPKHLITATGQRVTLRCSPRSGDLSVYWYQQSLDQGLQFLIQYYNGEERAKGNILERFSAQQFPDLHSELNLSSLELGDSALYFCASSVGLDTQYFGPGTRLTVL.